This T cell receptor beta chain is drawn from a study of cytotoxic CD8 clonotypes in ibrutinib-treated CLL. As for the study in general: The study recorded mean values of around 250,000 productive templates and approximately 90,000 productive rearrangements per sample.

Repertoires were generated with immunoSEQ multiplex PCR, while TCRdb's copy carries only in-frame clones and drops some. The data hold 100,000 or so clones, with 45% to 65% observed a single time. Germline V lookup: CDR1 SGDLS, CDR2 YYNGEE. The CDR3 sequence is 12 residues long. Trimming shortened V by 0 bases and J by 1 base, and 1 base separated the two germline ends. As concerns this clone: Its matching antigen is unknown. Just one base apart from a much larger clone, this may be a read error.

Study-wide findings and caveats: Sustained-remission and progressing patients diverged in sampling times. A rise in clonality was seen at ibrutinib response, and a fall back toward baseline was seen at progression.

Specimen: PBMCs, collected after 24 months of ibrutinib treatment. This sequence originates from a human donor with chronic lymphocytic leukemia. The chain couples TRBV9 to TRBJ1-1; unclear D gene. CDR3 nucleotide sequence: TGTGCCAGCAGCGTAGCGAACACTGAAGCTTTCTTT. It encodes CASSVANTEAFF.